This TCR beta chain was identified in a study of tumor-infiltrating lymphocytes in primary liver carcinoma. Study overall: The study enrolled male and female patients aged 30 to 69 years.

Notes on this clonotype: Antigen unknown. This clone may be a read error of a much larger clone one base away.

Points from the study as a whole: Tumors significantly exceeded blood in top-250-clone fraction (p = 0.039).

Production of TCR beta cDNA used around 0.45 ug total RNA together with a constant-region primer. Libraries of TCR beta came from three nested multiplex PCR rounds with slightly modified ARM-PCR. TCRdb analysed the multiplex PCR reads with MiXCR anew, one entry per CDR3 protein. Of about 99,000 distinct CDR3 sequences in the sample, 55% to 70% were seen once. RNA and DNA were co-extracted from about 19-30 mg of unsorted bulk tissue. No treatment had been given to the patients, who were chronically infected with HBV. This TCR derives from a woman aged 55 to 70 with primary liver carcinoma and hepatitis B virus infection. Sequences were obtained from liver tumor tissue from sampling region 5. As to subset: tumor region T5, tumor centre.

CDR3 in DNA: TGTGACAGCAGCCGAAACAATCTGAATGAGCAGTTCTTC. This gives the protein CDSSRNNLNEQFF. The V and J genes are TRBV7-8 and TRBJ2-1; D not resolved. Germline V lookup: CDR1 SGHVS, CDR2 FQNEAQ. CDR3 length: 13 amino acids.